This entry features one TCR beta chain sequence. Time point denoted: sample taken at primary tumor resection. Unsorted whole RNA samples from tumor, nontumor lung or frozen PBMC were sequenced. The sample originates from a study of spatial heterogeneity in lung cancer. Each TCR cDNA molecule bore a unique molecular identifier. One entry per CDR3 protein results from TCRdb running MiXCR on the 5' RACE reads. The sample lists tens of thousands of distinct CDR3 sequences, under 25% seen once, with 6.2% in the top ten. V lost 6 bases to trimming and J lost 2 bases, with 10 bases between them. This CDR3 is built from 13 residues.

This chain connects TRBV12-3 or TRBV12-4 to TRBJ1-1; D is possibly TRBD1 (5 bases). This clonotype was sampled from a male donor with early-stage non-small cell lung cancer. The specimen comprised PBMCs, sampled at surgery. This CDR3 reads CASRQTANTEAFF. The CDR3 region has the DNA TGTGCCAGCAGGCAGACAGCTAACACTGAAGCTTTCTTT.